The clone carrying this TCR beta chain showed up many times. Its antigen remains unknown. The CDR3 sequence is 16 residues long. The V and J ends lost 8 bases and 1 base, in that order; junction bases with no gene match: 8. Germline CDR1 and CDR2: WNHNN and SYGVQD (reference sequence). These data come from a study of tumor-infiltrating lymphocytes in primary liver carcinoma. Study background: Maximum tumor diameters ranged from roughly 4.2 to 10 cm, stage T1-T3 N0M0.

A constant-region primer primed TCR beta cDNA synthesis from 400 to 550 ng of total RNA. What produced the TCR beta libraries was three nested multiplex PCR rounds using slightly modified ARM-PCR. Two initial PCR rounds of around 9 cycles each paired TRBV1-TRBV30 forward primers with a C-beta reverse primer. Each CDR3 protein is one row after TCRdb ran MiXCR on the multiplex PCR reads. The data show approximately 330,000 distinct CDR3 sequences, 65% seen once. Findings of the study overall: With p = 0.039, the top-250-clone fraction in tumors significantly exceeded that in blood.

RNA isolated from unsorted whole blood supplied the blood RNA, with germline DNA also extracted. The TCR sequence derives from a middle-aged man with primary liver carcinoma and hepatitis B virus infection. The rearrangement uses TRBV10-1 and TRBJ2-2; 9 bases are shared with TRBD2. Sequencing input: peripheral blood. CDR3 in amino acids: CASGTGTSQNTGELFF. The DNA of the CDR3 is TGCGCCAGCGGGACCGGGACTAGCCAGAACACCGGGGAGCTGTTTTTT.